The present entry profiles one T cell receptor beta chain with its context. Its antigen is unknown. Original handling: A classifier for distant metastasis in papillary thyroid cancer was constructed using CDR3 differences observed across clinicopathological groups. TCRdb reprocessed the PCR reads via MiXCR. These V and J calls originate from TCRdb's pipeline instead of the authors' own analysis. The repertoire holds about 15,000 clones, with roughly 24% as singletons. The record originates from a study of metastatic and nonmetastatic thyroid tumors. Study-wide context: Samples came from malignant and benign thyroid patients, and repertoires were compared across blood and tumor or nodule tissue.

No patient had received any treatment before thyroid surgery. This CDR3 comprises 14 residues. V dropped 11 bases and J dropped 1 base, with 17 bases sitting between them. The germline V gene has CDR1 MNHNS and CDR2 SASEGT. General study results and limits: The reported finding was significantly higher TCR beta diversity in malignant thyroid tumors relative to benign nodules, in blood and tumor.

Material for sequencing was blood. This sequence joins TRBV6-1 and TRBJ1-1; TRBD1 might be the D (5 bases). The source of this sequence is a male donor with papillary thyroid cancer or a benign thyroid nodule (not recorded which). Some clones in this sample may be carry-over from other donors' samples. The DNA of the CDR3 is TGTGCCGGACAACTGTGGGCGGAGAACACTGAAGCTTTCTTT. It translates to CAGQLWAENTEAFF.